The text below deals with one T cell receptor beta chain. The antigen is unknown. As to time point: week 23, last vaccination. Doses consisted of 300 ug of mutant IDH1 20-mer peptide each, paired with topical imiquimod. The assay was immunoSEQ multiplex PCR, and TCRdb's table has in-frame clones only and misses some. In the table there are approximately 60,000 clones, roughly 84% of which are singletons. The sample is drawn from a study of a mutant IDH1 vaccine in newly diagnosed glioma. Study overall: The vaccination schedule gave patients eight doses in weeks 1, 3, 5, 7, 11, 15, 19 and 23.

The CDR3 covers 15 residues. J lost 5 bases, V lost 6 bases, and 11 bases had no gene match. Germline CDR1 reads SQVTM; CDR2 reads ANQGSEA. The source was PBMCs, collected from a glioma patient whose treatment included an IDH1 peptide vaccine. The TCR sequence derives from a man aged 25-45 years with glioma. The rearrangement joins TRBV29-1 to TRBJ2-1; 9 nucleotides agree with TRBD1. The DNA of the CDR3 is TGCAGCGTGGTACGACCGGGACAGGGTAACAATGAGCAGTTCTTC. This codes for CSVVRPGQGNNEQFF.